This T cell receptor (beta chain) comes out of a study of blood T cell repertoires in COVID-19. Study background: From the United States, Italy and Spain came samples of acute and convalescent COVID-19.

Authors' processing steps: Estimated nucleated cell counts came from reference gene primer amplification. The repertoire was sequenced with immunoSEQ multiplex PCR; TCRdb's copy has only in-frame clones and lacks some. The DNA gave D and trimming, while V, J and clone size come from that table. The data contain about 470,000 clones, approximately 86% of them singletons. The length of the CDR3 is 14 residues. Germline V gene data show CDR1 as GTSNPN and CDR2 as SVGIG (reference sequence). The germline V and J ends were trimmed by 4 bases and 1 base, with 11 bases remaining between them. Recruitment covered over 20 US areas and drew participants whose ages spanned about 18 to 90 years. Membership in each cohort depended on participant-reported clinical history.

This clonotype was obtained from a woman under 30 who had recovered from COVID-19. V usage is TRBV30 and J usage is TRBJ1-5; tentatively, D is TRBD1 (6 bases). Sequencing was carried out using PBMCs or T cells enriched from blood (not recorded which). The CDR3 DNA follows: TGTGCCTGGAATACGAGGGGGAGCAATCAGCCCCAGCATTTT. Residues: CAWNTRGSNQPQHF.